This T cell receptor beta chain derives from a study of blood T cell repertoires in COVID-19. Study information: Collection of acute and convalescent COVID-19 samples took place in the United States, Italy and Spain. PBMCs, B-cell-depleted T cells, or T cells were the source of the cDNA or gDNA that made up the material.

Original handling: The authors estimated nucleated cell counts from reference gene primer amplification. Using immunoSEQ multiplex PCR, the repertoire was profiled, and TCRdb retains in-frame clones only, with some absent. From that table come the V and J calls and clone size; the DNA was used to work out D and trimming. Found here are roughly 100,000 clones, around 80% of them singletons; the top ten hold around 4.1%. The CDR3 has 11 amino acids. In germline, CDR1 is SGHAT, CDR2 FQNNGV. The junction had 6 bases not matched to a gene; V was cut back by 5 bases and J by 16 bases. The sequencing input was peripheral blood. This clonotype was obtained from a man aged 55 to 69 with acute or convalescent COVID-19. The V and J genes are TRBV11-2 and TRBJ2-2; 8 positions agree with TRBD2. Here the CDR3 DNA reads TGTGCCAGCAGCCCCGATAGCGGGACGTTTTTT. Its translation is CASSPDSGTFF.